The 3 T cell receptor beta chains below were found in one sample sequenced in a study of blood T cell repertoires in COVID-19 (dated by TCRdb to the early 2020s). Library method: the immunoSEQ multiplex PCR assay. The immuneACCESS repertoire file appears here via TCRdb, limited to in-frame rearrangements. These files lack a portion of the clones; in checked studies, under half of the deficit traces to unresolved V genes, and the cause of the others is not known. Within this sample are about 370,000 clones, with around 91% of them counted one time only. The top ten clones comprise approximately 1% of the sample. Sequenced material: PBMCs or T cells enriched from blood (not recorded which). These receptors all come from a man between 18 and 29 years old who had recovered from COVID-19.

As DNA, the CDR3 is TGTGCCAGCAGTCGCGACAACTATGAAAAACTGTTTTTT. This encodes CASSRDNYEKLFF. The rearrangement uses TRBV2 and TRBJ1-4; D remains unclear. Trimming stripped 5 bases from V and 6 bases from J, with 10 bases between. Germline-derived CDR1 and CDR2 are SNHLY and FYNNEI. There are 13 residues in the CDR3.

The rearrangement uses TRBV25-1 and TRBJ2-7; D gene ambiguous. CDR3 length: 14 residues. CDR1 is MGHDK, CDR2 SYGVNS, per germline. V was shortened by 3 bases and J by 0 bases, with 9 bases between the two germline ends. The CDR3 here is CASSDSYNSYEQYF. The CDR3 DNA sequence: TGTGCCAGCAGTGACTCGTATAACTCCTACGAGCAGTACTTC.

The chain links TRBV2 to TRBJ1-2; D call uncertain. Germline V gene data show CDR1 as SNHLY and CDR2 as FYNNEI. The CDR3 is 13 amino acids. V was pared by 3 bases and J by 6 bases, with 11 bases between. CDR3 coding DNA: TGTGCCAGCAGTGAGGAGGGAAGGGATGGCTACACCTTC. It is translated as CASSEEGRDGYTF.